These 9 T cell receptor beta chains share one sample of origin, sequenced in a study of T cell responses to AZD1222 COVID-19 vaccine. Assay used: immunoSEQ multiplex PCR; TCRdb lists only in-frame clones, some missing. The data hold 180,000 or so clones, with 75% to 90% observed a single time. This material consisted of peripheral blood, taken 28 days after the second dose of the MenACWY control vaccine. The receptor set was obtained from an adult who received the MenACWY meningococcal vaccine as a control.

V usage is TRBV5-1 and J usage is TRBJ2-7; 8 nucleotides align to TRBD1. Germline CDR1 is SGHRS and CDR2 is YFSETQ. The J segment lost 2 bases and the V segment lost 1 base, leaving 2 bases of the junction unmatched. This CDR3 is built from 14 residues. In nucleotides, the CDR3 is TGCGCCAGCAGCTTGACGGGACAGGCCTACGAGCAGTACTTC. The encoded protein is CASSLTGQAYEQYF.

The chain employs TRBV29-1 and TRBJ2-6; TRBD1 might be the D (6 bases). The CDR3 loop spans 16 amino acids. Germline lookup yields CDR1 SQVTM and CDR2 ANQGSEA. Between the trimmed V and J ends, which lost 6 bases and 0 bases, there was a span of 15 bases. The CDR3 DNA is TGCAGCGTCACCCGGGACACAGACTCTGGGGCCAACGTCCTGACTTTC. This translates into CSVTRDTDSGANVLTF.

The CDR3 sequence: CASSYVGMGETQYF. The CDR3 DNA reads TGTGCCAGCAGTTACGTAGGCATGGGGGAGACCCAGTACTTC. The gene calls are TRBV6-2 or TRBV6-3 and TRBJ2-5; no reliable D call. The CDR3 extends over 14 amino acids. Germline-derived CDR1 and CDR2 are MNHEY and SVGEGT. V lost 2 bases to trimming and J lost 5 bases, with 12 bases between them.

CDR3 region: CASSFGGSSYEQYF. The DNA for the CDR3 is TGCGCCAGCAGCTTTGGAGGGAGCTCCTACGAGCAGTACTTC. The rearrangement uses TRBV5-1 and TRBJ2-7; D perhaps matches TRBD2 (6 bases). V was cut by 2 bases and J by 0 bases, with 9 bases left in between. Germline CDR1 reads SGHRS; CDR2 reads YFSETQ. This CDR3 region has 14 residues.

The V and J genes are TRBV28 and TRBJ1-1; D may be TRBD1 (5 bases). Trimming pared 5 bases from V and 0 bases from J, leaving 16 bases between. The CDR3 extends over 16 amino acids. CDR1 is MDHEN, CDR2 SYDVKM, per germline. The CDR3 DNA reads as TGTGCCAGCAGTGGTTGGGGCAGCCATTTGAACACTGAAGCTTTCTTT. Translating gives CASSGWGSHLNTEAFF.

CDR3 DNA sequence: TGTGCCAGCTCACCCACCGAGGGGCGGGGCTACACCTTC. It encodes CASSPTEGRGYTF. This sequence joins TRBV18 and TRBJ1-2, with D possibly TRBD1 on 5 matching bases. This CDR3 region has 13 residues. V was trimmed by 3 bases and J by 8 bases, leaving 13 bases between them. Germline V gives CDR1 KGHSH, CDR2 LQKENI.

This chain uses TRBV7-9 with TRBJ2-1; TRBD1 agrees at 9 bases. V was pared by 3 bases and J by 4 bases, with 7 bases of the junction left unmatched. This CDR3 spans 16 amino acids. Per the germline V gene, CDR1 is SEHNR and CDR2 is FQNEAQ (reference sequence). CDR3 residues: CASSFTGQGWYNEQFF. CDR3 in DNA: TGTGCCAGCAGCTTTACCGGACAGGGGTGGTACAATGAGCAGTTCTTC.

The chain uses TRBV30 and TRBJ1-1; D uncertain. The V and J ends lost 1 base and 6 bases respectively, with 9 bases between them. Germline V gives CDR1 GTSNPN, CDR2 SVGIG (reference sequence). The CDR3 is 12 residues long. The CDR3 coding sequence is TGTGCCTGGAGTGGGTTATCGGCTGAAGCTTTCTTT. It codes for CAWSGLSAEAFF.

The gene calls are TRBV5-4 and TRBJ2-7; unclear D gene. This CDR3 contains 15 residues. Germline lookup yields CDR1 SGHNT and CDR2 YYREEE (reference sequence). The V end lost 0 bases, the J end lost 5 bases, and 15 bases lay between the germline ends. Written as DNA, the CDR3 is TGTGCCAGCAGCTTGGCAGCGACGGAGTACAACGAGCAGTACTTC. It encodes CASSLAATEYNEQYF.